One TCR beta chain is described in this entry. Assay: immunoSEQ multiplex PCR; the TCRdb copy retains only in-frame clones and omits some. The sample contains approximately 77,000 clones, about 80% of which appear only once. Germline CDR1 reads SGHRS; CDR2 reads YFSETQ. Trimming cost V 0 bases and J 6 bases; bases outside gene matches: 4. This CDR3 is 15 amino acids long. This sample stems from a study of OX40 agonist ivuxolimab in advanced cancers. The sample consisted of CD4+ or CD8+ T cells sorted from blood, taken in a trial of the OX40 agonist ivuxolimab. The sequence was obtained from an adult with an advanced solid tumor such as melanoma, head and neck, liver or kidney cancer. The chain combines TRBV5-1 with TRBJ2-1; 9 bases match TRBD1. CDR3 nucleotide sequence: TGCGCCAGCAGCTTGGAACAGGGGGCATTCAATGAGCAGTTCTTC. It codes for CASSLEQGAFNEQFF. Full variable domain (remainder filled in from reference TRBV5-1 and TRBJ2-1): KAGVTQTPRYLIKTRGQQVTLSCSPISGHRSVSWYQQTPGQGLQFLFEYFSETQRNKGNFPGRFSGRQFSNSRSEMNVSTLELGDSALYLCASSLEQGAFNEQFFGPGTRLTVL.